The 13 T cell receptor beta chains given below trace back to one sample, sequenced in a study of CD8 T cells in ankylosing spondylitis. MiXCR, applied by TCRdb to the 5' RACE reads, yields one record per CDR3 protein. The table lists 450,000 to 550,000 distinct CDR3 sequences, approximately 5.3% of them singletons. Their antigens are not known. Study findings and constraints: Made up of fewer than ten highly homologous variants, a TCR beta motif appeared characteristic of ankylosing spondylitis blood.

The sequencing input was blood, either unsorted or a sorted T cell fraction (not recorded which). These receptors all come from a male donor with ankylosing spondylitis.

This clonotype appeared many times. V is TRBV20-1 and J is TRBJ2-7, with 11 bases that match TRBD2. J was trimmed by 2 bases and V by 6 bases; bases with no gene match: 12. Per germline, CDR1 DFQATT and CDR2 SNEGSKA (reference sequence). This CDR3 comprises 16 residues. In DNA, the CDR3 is TGCAGTGCCGCCAACATCGGGACTAGCGGTACCTACGAGCAGTACTTC. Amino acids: CSAANIGTSGTYEQYF.

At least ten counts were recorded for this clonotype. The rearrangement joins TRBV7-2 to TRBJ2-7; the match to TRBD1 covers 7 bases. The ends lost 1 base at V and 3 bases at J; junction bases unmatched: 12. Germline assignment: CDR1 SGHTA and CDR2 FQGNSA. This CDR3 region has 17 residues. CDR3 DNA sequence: TGTGCCAGCAGCTTAGGTACAGGGGAATTTAGAGGCTACGAGCAGTACTTC. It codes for CASSLGTGEFRGYEQYF.

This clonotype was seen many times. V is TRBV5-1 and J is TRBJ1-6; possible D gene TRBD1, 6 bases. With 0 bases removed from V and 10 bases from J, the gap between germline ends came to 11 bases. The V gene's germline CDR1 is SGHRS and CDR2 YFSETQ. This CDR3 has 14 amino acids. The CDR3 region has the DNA TGCGCCAGCAGCTTGGGGACAGAGGGATCACCCCTCCACTTT. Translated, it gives CASSLGTEGSPLHF. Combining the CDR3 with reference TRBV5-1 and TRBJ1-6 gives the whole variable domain KAGVTQTPRYLIKTRGQQVTLSCSPISGHRSVSWYQQTPGQGLQFLFEYFSETQRNKGNFPGRFSGRQFSNSRSEMNVSTLELGDSALYLCASSLGTEGSPLHFGNGTRLTVT.

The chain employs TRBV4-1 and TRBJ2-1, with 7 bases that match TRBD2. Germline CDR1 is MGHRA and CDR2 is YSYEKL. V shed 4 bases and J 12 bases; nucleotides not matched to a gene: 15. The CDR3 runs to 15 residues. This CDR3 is CASSPGHGGGKVQFF. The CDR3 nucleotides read TGCGCCAGCAGCCCCGGCCACGGCGGGGGAAAGGTGCAGTTCTTC.

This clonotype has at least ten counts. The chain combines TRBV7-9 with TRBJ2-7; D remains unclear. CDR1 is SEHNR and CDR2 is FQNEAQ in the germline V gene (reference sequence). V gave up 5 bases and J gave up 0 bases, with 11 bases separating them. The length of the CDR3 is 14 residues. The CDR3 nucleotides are TGTGCCAGCAGCCAGATCCGCTTCTCCTACGAGCAGTACTTC. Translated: CASSQIRFSYEQYF.

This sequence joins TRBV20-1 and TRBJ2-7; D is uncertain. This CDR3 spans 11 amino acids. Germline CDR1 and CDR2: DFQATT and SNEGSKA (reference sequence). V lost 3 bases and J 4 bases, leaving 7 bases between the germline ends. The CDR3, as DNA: TGCAGTGCTAGGGGAATTTACGAGCAGTACTTC. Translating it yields CSARGIYEQYF.

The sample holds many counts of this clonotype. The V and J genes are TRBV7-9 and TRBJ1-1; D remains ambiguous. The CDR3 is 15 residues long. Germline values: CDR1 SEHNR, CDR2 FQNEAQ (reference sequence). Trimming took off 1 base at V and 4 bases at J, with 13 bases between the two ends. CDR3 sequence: CASSLVGGVGTEAFF. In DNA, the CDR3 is TGTGCCAGCAGCTTAGTCGGAGGTGTTGGCACTGAAGCTTTCTTT. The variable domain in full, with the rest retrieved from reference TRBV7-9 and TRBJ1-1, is DTGVSQNPRHKITKRGQNVTFRCDPISEHNRLYWYRQTLGQGPEFLTYFQNEAQLEKSRLLSDRFSAERPKGSFSTLEIQRTEQGDSAMYLCASSLVGGVGTEAFFGQGTRLTVV.

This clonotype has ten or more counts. The CDR3 sequence is CASKADTQYF. Here the CDR3 DNA reads TGTGCCAGCAAGGCGGATACGCAGTATTTT. The rearrangement uses TRBV25-1 and TRBJ2-3; D ambiguous. The CDR3 sequence is 10 residues long. From germline, CDR1 is MGHDK and CDR2 SYGVNS. V lost 7 bases to trimming and J lost 6 bases, with 5 bases between them.

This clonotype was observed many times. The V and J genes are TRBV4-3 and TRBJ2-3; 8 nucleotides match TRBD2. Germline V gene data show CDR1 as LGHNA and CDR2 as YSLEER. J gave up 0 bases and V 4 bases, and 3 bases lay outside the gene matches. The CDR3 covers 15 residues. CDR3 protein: CASSRSGISTDTQYF. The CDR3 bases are TGCGCCAGCAGCCGTAGCGGGATTAGCACAGATACGCAGTATTTT.

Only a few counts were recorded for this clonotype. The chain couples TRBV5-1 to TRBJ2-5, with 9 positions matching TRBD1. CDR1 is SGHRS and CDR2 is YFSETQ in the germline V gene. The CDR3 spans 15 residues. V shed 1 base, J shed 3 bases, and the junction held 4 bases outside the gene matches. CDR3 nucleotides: TGCGCCAGCAGCTTGTTCACAGGGGGCGAAGAGACCCAGTACTTC. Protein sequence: CASSLFTGGEETQYF.

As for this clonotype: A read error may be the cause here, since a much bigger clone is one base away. CDR3 protein: CASSLEGGGFF. In DNA, the CDR3 is TGTGCCAGCAGCTTAGAAGGTGGGGGTTTCTTC. The chain carries TRBV11-2 and TRBJ2-1; D may be TRBD1 or TRBD2 (5 bases each). Germline V gene lookup returns CDR1 SGHAT and CDR2 FQNNGV. CDR3 size: 11 residues. With 0 bases removed from V and 16 bases from J, the gap between germline ends came to 10 bases.

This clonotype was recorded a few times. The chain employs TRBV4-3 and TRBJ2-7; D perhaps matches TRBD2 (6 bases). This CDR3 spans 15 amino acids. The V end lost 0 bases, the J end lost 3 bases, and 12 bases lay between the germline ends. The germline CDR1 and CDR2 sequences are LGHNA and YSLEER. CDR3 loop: CASSQEGRDGYEQYF. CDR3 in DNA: TGCGCCAGCAGCCAAGAAGGGCGGGACGGCTACGAGCAGTACTTC.

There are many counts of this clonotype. CDR3 nucleotides: TGTGCCAGCAGCTCCGGACAGGGGGCTTACACTGAAGCTTTCTTT. Translation gives CASSSGQGAYTEAFF. The chain links TRBV7-8 to TRBJ1-1, with 11 bases that match TRBD1. Per germline, CDR1 SGHVS and CDR2 FQNEAQ. With 4 bases clipped from V and 3 bases from J, the junction kept 4 bases outside the gene matches. The CDR3 consists of 15 residues.